The present T cell receptor (beta chain) was sequenced within a study of blood T cells in healthy people across ages. This clonotype showed up many times. Using a J-beta primer mix together with a sample-barcoded 5' primer, a second PCR was run for roughly 7 to 12 cycles. One entry per CDR3 protein, called by TCRdb with MiXCR from the 5' RACE reads. Among 600,000 or so distinct CDR3 sequences listed, approximately 30% were seen once. The V and J ends lost 6 bases and 5 bases, in that order; junction bases with no gene match: 0. Per germline, CDR1 ENHRY and CDR2 SYGVKD. This CDR3 has 13 residues. The chain recombines TRBV10-3 with TRBJ2-1; 11 nucleotides align to TRBD1. This receptor was obtained from a woman older than 75 in good health. The sequencing sample was made of blood. In DNA form, the CDR3 reads TGTGCCATCAGGGGACAGGGGGACAATGAGCAGTTCTTC. This translates into CAIRGQGDNEQFF.